Included here is one T cell receptor beta chain sequence, with context. The data stem from a study of OX40 agonist ivuxolimab in advanced cancers. Trimming removed 3 bases at V and 8 bases at J, with 9 bases between. This CDR3 is 11 amino acids long. In germline, CDR1 is SQVTM, CDR2 ANQGSEA. Clones were sequenced by immunoSEQ multiplex PCR, and TCRdb holds only the in-frame ones, with some missing. This sample carries over 85,000 clones, roughly 80% of them seen once, and the ten largest clones take roughly 1.6%. V and J are TRBV29-1 and TRBJ2-3; D is uncertain. The source material was CD4+ or CD8+ T cells sorted from blood, sampled in a trial of the OX40 agonist ivuxolimab. The sequence was collected from an adult with an advanced solid tumor such as melanoma, head and neck, liver or kidney cancer. Here the CDR3 reads CSVEFASTQYF. The CDR3 DNA reads as TGCAGCGTTGAGTTCGCCAGTACGCAGTATTTT.